Below are 28 T cell receptor beta chains sequenced from a single sample in a study of CD4 T cells in relation to SARS-CoV-2 and coronaviruses (dated by TCRdb to the early 2020s). CD4+ T cells from unexposed donors were collected before the COVID-19 pandemic (2011-2018). The library was built by means of the immunoSEQ multiplex PCR assay. TCRdb obtained this table from immuneACCESS and retained in-frame rearrangements with V and J assigned. These tables miss some clones; where compared with another copy, unresolved V genes account for less than half of the shortfall, and the remainder is unexplained. For this sample the table gives under 65,000 clones, of which 86% were detected only once. Roughly 1.5% of the sample is in the top ten clones. The material sequenced was memory CD4+ T cells from PBMCs. The sample's cell subset or site, from its label and the paper: memory (non-naive) CD4+ T cells. The source is a human donor in good health.

V gene TRBV28 combines with J gene TRBJ2-2; tentatively, D is TRBD2 (5 bases). The length of the CDR3 is 13 residues. The germline CDR1 and CDR2 sequences are MDHEN and SYDVKM. Trimming left V 10 bases short and J 0 bases short, with 9 bases between. CDR3 nucleotide sequence: TGTGCCAATGGAGGTGCGAACACCGGGGAGCTGTTTTTT. Its protein product is CANGGANTGELFF. The entire variable domain, with the rest obtained from reference TRBV28 and TRBJ2-2, is as follows: DVKVTQSSRYLVKRTGEKVFLECVQDMDHENMFWYRQDPGLGLRLIYFSYDVKMKEKGDIPEGYSVSREKKERFSLILESASTNQTSMYLCANGGANTGELFFGEGSRLTVL.

About this clone: The identical CDR3 is also encoded by other nucleotide sequences in the sample. This chain uses TRBV6-5 with TRBJ1-1, with TRBD1 as a possible D gene (5 bases). This CDR3 comprises 13 residues. Between the trimmed V and J ends, which lost 6 bases and 1 base, there was a span of 9 bases. CDR1 and CDR2 (germline): MNHEY, SVGAGI. The CDR3 loop is CASRNTGNTEAFF. CDR3 sequence (DNA): TGTGCCAGCAGGAATACAGGGAACACTGAAGCTTTCTTT.

V gene TRBV30 combines with J gene TRBJ2-7, with unresolved D. Germline loops: CDR1 GTSNPN, CDR2 SVGIG (reference sequence). The CDR3 is made up of 11 amino acids. Trimming removed 1 base at V and 5 bases at J, with 6 bases between. CDR3 sequence: CAWSGVHEQYF. The CDR3 DNA reads as TGTGCCTGGAGTGGAGTCCACGAGCAGTACTTC.

The rearrangement links TRBV27 to TRBJ2-1; 7 nucleotides align to TRBD2. CDR1 and CDR2 from the germline V gene are MNHEY and SMNVEV (reference sequence). The CDR3 consists of 13 residues. The V segment lost 3 bases and the J segment 9 bases; nucleotides outside the gene matches: 5. The CDR3 reads CASSFKRESEQFF. CDR3 coding DNA: TGTGCCAGCAGTTTTAAGCGGGAAAGTGAGCAGTTCTTC.

The rearrangement joins TRBV5-1 to TRBJ2-1; 7 bases align to TRBD1. After removal of 5 bases from V and 3 bases from J, the junction contained 8 bases not matched to a gene. Germline CDR1 is SGHRS and CDR2 is YFSETQ. CDR3 length equals 15 residues. This CDR3 reads CASRQTGTDYNEQFF. DNA of the CDR3: TGCGCCAGCAGGCAGACCGGGACAGACTACAATGAGCAGTTCTTC. The whole variable domain, remainder taken from reference TRBV5-1 and TRBJ2-1, is KAGVTQTPRYLIKTRGQQVTLSCSPISGHRSVSWYQQTPGQGLQFLFEYFSETQRNKGNFPGRFSGRQFSNSRSEMNVSTLELGDSALYLCASRQTGTDYNEQFFGPGTRLTVL.

This clone was seen only once. The chain combines TRBV28 with TRBJ1-4; 9 bases are shared with TRBD1. The germline CDR1 and CDR2 sequences are MDHEN and SYDVKM. The V segment lost 5 bases and the J segment 4 bases; nucleotides outside the gene matches: 2. This CDR3 is 14 amino acids long. The CDR3 loop reads CASSKGQGNEKLFF. The CDR3 nucleotides read TGTGCCAGCAGTAAGGGACAGGGTAATGAAAAACTGTTTTTT.

This chain uses TRBV7-2 with TRBJ2-5, with TRBD2 identical over 13 bases. The CDR3 consists of 16 residues. J was trimmed by 5 bases and V by 6 bases; bases with no gene match: 9. The V gene's germline CDR1 is SGHTA and CDR2 FQGNSA. Written as DNA, the CDR3 is TGTGCCAGCAGAGCGACTAGCGGGAGGCCGGCGGAGACCCAGTACTTC. This codes for CASRATSGRPAETQYF.

The genes are TRBV19 and TRBJ2-1; D assignment may be TRBD1 or TRBD2 (5 bases each). This CDR3 has 19 residues. Germline V CDR1 and CDR2: LNHDA, SQIVND (reference sequence). Trimming removed 0 bases from V and 2 bases from J, with 20 bases in between. CDR3 nucleotides: TGTGCCAGTAGTATAGATTCCCGCTCCGGGACCCTAGCCTACAATGAGCAGTTCTTC. The encoded protein is CASSIDSRSGTLAYNEQFF. The full variable domain, with the rest looked up from reference TRBV19 and TRBJ2-1, is DGGITQSPKYLFRKEGQNVTLSCEQNLNHDAMYWYRQDPGQGLRLIYYSQIVNDFQKGDIAEGYSVSREKKESFPLTVTSAQKNPTAFYLCASSIDSRSGTLAYNEQFFGPGTRLTVL.

V and J are TRBV12-2 and TRBJ2-3; the table gives TRBD2 as D, unverified against the DNA. TRBV12-2 is reported as a pseudogene. This CDR3 has 17 residues. CDR3 sequence (DNA): TGTGCAAGTCCCCAGAAAATAGCGGAACCTAGCACAGATACGCAGTATTTT. Translating gives CASPQKIAEPSTDTQYF.

This chain connects TRBV4-1 to TRBJ2-1, with 7 bases fitting TRBD2. Germline CDR1 and CDR2: MGHRA and YSYEKL. Germline trimming cut 1 base from V and 3 bases from J; bases unmatched to any gene: 9. This CDR3 region has 17 residues. CDR3 protein: CASSQGSPGLNYNEQFF. DNA for the CDR3: TGCGCCAGCAGCCAAGGGTCCCCGGGACTAAACTACAATGAGCAGTTCTTC.

This clone was detected a few times. The rearrangement links TRBV28 to TRBJ1-5, with 10 bases fitting TRBD1. V lost 8 bases and J lost 5; bases outside the gene matches: 3. The CDR3 sequence is 13 residues long. Germline V gene lookup returns CDR1 MDHEN and CDR2 SYDVKM. This chain's CDR3 is CASEGQGHQPQHF. The CDR3 DNA is TGTGCCAGCGAGGGACAGGGGCATCAGCCCCAGCATTTT.

The genes are TRBV3-1 (or the pseudogene TRBV3-2) and TRBJ1-1; D perhaps matches TRBD1 (5 bases). The V end was cut by 5 bases, the J end by 1 base, with 5 bases between. There are 12 residues in the CDR3. Germline V gene data show CDR1 as LGHDT and CDR2 as YNNKEL (reference sequence). This CDR3 is CASSRGNTEAFF. The CDR3 nucleotides are TGTGCCAGCAGCAGGGGGAACACTGAAGCTTTCTTT.

The rearrangement joins TRBV7-2 to TRBJ1-5; no reliable D call. Germline CDR1 and CDR2: SGHTA and FQGNSA. The CDR3 runs to 14 residues. Between the trimmed V and J ends, which lost 7 bases and 4 bases, there was a span of 14 bases. CDR3 in amino acids: CASTPEAGNQPQHF. Written as DNA, the CDR3 is TGTGCCAGCACCCCGGAAGCTGGAAATCAGCCCCAGCATTTT.

This clone was recorded once. The gene calls are TRBV7-2 and TRBJ1-6, with no clear D. The germline CDR1 and CDR2 sequences are SGHTA and FQGNSA. The germline V and J ends were trimmed by 1 base and 13 bases, with 8 bases remaining between them. CDR3 size: 12 residues. The CDR3 is CASSLVVHPLHF. CDR3 bases: TGTGCCAGCAGCTTAGTCGTCCACCCCCTCCACTTT.

The rearrangement joins TRBV11-1 to TRBJ1-1; D unresolved. The CDR3 runs to 14 residues. Trimming removed 3 bases at V and 0 bases at J, with 8 bases between. Germline V gives CDR1 SGHAT, CDR2 FQDESV (reference sequence). CDR3 sequence (DNA): TGTGCCAGCAGCTTTGAACTCTTGAACACTGAAGCTTTCTTT. This sequence encodes CASSFELLNTEAFF.

V is TRBV19 and J is TRBJ1-1; TRBD1 aligns across 7 bases. The CDR3 spans 16 residues. Looked up from germline, CDR1 is LNHDA and CDR2 is SQIVND (reference sequence). V was pared by 4 bases and J by 1 base, with 9 bases of the junction left unmatched. CDR3 loop: CASSTANRGRNTEAFF. The CDR3 DNA reads TGTGCCAGTAGTACTGCAAACAGGGGCCGGAACACTGAAGCTTTCTTT.

This rearrangement joins TRBV29-1 to TRBJ1-4; possibly TRBD1 for D (6 bases). Deletions cut 5 bases from V and 8 bases from J, with 12 bases between. From germline, CDR1 is SQVTM and CDR2 ANQGSEA. CDR3 length: 12 amino acids. The CDR3: CSVRQGREKLFF. The DNA for the CDR3 is TGCAGCGTTCGGCAGGGGCGAGAAAAACTGTTTTTT.

V is TRBV29-1 and J is TRBJ1-1, with D uncertain. CDR3 length equals 12 residues. V lost 2 bases and J 1 base, leaving 5 bases between the germline ends. Germline V CDR1 and CDR2: SQVTM, ANQGSEA. CDR3 loop: CSVERSNTEAFF. CDR3 DNA: TGCAGCGTTGAACGGTCGAACACTGAAGCTTTCTTT.

The rearrangement joins TRBV7-9 to TRBJ1-1; 11 nucleotides align to TRBD1. CDR1 and CDR2 (germline): SEHNR, FQNEAQ (reference sequence). The V and J ends lost 4 bases and 3 bases, in that order; junction bases with no gene match: 1. This CDR3 is 14 amino acids long. For the CDR3, the DNA is TGTGCCAGCAGCTCGGGACAGGGGGACACTGAAGCTTTCTTT. Its protein product is CASSSGQGDTEAFF.

The genes are TRBV5-1 and TRBJ1-2; D not certain. Germline V lookup: CDR1 SGHRS, CDR2 YFSETQ. The ends were cut back, 0 bases at V and 4 bases at J, with 13 bases in the middle. The CDR3 is made up of 15 amino acids. CDR3 in amino acids: CASSLAGSSSYGYTF. The CDR3 bases are TGCGCCAGCAGCTTGGCGGGCAGCTCTAGCTATGGCTACACCTTC.

The chain recombines TRBV28 with TRBJ2-2, with D hard to call. This CDR3 spans 17 amino acids. V dropped 3 bases and J dropped 2 bases, with 16 bases sitting between them. Germline V gene sequence: CDR1 MDHEN, CDR2 SYDVKM. The CDR3 reads CASSFSPRLRNTGELFF. The CDR3 DNA sequence: TGTGCCAGCAGTTTTTCCCCTAGACTGAGAAACACCGGGGAGCTGTTTTTT.

This sequence joins TRBV28 and TRBJ2-2; D not resolved. V lost 2 bases to trimming and J lost 1 base, with 5 bases between them. This CDR3 comprises 14 residues. CDR1 and CDR2 (germline): MDHEN, SYDVKM. The CDR3: CASSLPGNTGELFF. CDR3 nucleotide sequence: TGTGCCAGCAGTTTACCGGGGAACACCGGGGAGCTGTTTTTT.

The chain employs TRBV28 and TRBJ2-3, with D uncertain. The CDR3 sequence is 14 residues long. V dropped 2 bases and J dropped 4 bases, with 10 bases sitting between them. Germline V CDR1 and CDR2: MDHEN, SYDVKM. The CDR3 spells CASSLPPPPDTQYF. CDR3 DNA: TGTGCCAGCAGTTTACCCCCCCCACCAGATACGCAGTATTTT.

The CDR3 bases are TGTGCCAGTAGTATCGCCGACAGGGGACATCAGCCCCAGCATTTT. Translation: CASSIADRGHQPQHF. This chain joins TRBV19 and TRBJ1-5; 8 nucleotides align to TRBD1. CDR1 and CDR2 from the germline V gene are LNHDA and SQIVND (reference sequence). This CDR3 comprises 15 residues. J was trimmed by 5 bases and V by 3 bases; bases with no gene match: 6. The full variable domain, rest sourced from reference TRBV19 and TRBJ1-5, is DGGITQSPKYLFRKEGQNVTLSCEQNLNHDAMYWYRQDPGQGLRLIYYSQIVNDFQKGDIAEGYSVSREKKESFPLTVTSAQKNPTAFYLCASSIADRGHQPQHFGDGTRLSIL.

The chain recombines TRBV9 with TRBJ2-7, with D uncertain. The CDR3 covers 14 residues. V lost 0 bases to trimming and J lost 0 bases, with 7 bases between them. From germline, CDR1 is SGDLS and CDR2 YYNGEE. The DNA for the CDR3 is TGTGCCAGCAGCGTAGACGTCAACTCCTACGAGCAGTACTTC. Its translation is CASSVDVNSYEQYF.

The chain links TRBV5-1 to TRBJ2-2, with TRBD2 matching 8 bases. V trimming: 2 bases; J trimming: 7 bases; junction bases outside the gene matches: 13. The CDR3 consists of 17 residues. In germline, CDR1 is SGHRS, CDR2 YFSETQ. Here the CDR3 DNA reads TGCGCCAGCAGCTTCGGATCCGGGAGGGCCCTAAGCGGGGAGCTGTTTTTT. It codes for CASSFGSGRALSGELFF.

The chain carries TRBV4-2 and TRBJ1-1, with TRBD1 matching 9 bases. The CDR3 sequence is 13 residues long. In germline, CDR1 is LGHNA, CDR2 YNFKEQ. Trimming removed 2 bases from V and 11 bases from J; junction bases left unmatched: 6. The CDR3, as DNA: TGTGCCAGCAGCCAACGAATACAGGGGGCGGCTTTCTTT. Encoded protein: CASSQRIQGAAFF.

This rearrangement joins TRBV2 to TRBJ2-5; 11 nucleotides line up with TRBD2. CDR1 is SNHLY, CDR2 FYNNEI, per germline. V dropped 3 bases and J dropped 2; count of bases not matched to a gene: 8. The CDR3 has 17 residues. In DNA form, the CDR3 reads TGTGCCAGCAGTGAGGTGGTGGTAGCGGGAGGGCAAGAGACCCAGTACTTC. Encoded protein: CASSEVVVAGGQETQYF. Drawing the rest from reference TRBV2 and TRBJ2-5, the complete variable domain is EPEVTQTPSHQVTQMGQEVILRCVPISNHLYFYWYRQILGQKVEFLVSFYNNEISEKSEIFDDQFSVERPDGSNFTLKIRSTKLEDSAMYFCASSEVVVAGGQETQYFGPGTRLLVL.